The 30 T cell receptor beta chains reported below all come from one sample, sequenced in a study of blood T cells in healthy people across ages. It was with a sample-barcoded 5' primer and a J-beta primer mix that a second PCR of roughly 7 to 11 cycles was run. TCRdb called the 5' RACE reads again in MiXCR, with one record for every CDR3 protein. This sample has around 1.7 million distinct CDR3 sequences, with about 28% found just once. What was sequenced was blood. The receptors were gathered from a woman in her 30s in good health.

This rearrangement joins TRBV4-1 to TRBJ2-1; 13 positions match TRBD2. CDR3 size: 16 residues. Germline assignment: CDR1 MGHRA and CDR2 YSYEKL. The V and J ends lost 3 bases and 9 bases, in that order; junction bases with no gene match: 8. The CDR3 spells CASSHTPGLAGIEQFF. CDR3 coding DNA: TGCGCCAGCAGCCACACTCCGGGACTAGCGGGGATTGAGCAGTTCTTC.

As to this clonotype: Since no conserved phenylalanine or tryptophan closes the CDR3, a read error is the likely cause. This chain uses TRBV7-9 with TRBJ2-3, with a possible D match to TRBD1 (6 bases). CDR1 and CDR2 (germline): SEHNR, FQNEAQ (reference sequence). This CDR3 has 12 residues. Trimming pared 8 bases from V and 2 bases from J, leaving 8 bases between. The CDR3, as DNA: TGTGCCAGCCGACAGGACACAGATACGCAGTATCTT. It specifies CASRQDTDTQYL.

The rearrangement joins TRBV12-3 or TRBV12-4 to TRBJ2-1; no definite D call. The V and J ends lost 7 bases and 3 bases respectively, with 13 bases between them. The CDR3 spans 14 residues. The CDR3 is CASKTDRGYNEQFF. For the CDR3, the DNA is TGTGCCAGCAAAACAGACCGAGGCTACAATGAGCAGTTCTTC.

The sample holds many counts of this clonotype. The chain combines TRBV29-1 with TRBJ2-1; D is ambiguous. The CDR3 totals 13 residues. Germline V gene lookup returns CDR1 SQVTM and CDR2 ANQGSEA. Trimming left V 2 bases short and J 0 bases short, with 5 bases between. CDR3 sequence: CSVEFISYNEQFF. CDR3 DNA: TGCAGCGTTGAATTTATCTCCTACAATGAGCAGTTCTTC.

This clonotype was observed a handful of times. The chain joins TRBV20-1 to TRBJ2-5; maybe TRBD2 (7 bases). Germline V gives CDR1 DFQATT, CDR2 SNEGSKA (reference sequence). The V end lost 3 bases, the J end lost 0 bases, and 17 bases lay between the germline ends. This CDR3 region has 16 residues. The CDR3 region is CSARFWGLADQETQYF. Here the CDR3 DNA reads TGCAGTGCTAGGTTCTGGGGGCTAGCGGACCAAGAGACCCAGTACTTC.

The gene calls are TRBV5-1 and TRBJ1-2; maybe TRBD1 (6 bases). The CDR3 consists of 13 residues. Per the germline V gene, CDR1 is SGHRS and CDR2 is YFSETQ. V was shortened by 2 bases and J by 8 bases, with 13 bases between the two germline ends. The CDR3, as DNA: TGCGCCAGCAGCTTTACGTCAGGGGTCGGCTACACCTTC. Protein: CASSFTSGVGYTF. Combining the CDR3 with reference TRBV5-1 and TRBJ1-2 gives the whole variable domain KAGVTQTPRYLIKTRGQQVTLSCSPISGHRSVSWYQQTPGQGLQFLFEYFSETQRNKGNFPGRFSGRQFSNSRSEMNVSTLELGDSALYLCASSFTSGVGYTFGSGTRLTVV.

V is TRBV11-2 and J is TRBJ2-2; D perhaps matches TRBD2 (7 bases). V was clipped by 2 bases and J by 6 bases, with 13 bases between them. The CDR3 has 15 amino acids. CDR1 is SGHAT and CDR2 is FQNNGV in the germline V gene. CDR3 amino acids: CASSLQPGGAGELFF. DNA for the CDR3: TGTGCCAGCAGCTTACAGCCGGGGGGCGCCGGGGAGCTGTTTTTT.

The rearrangement links TRBV7-2 to TRBJ1-1, with a possible D match to TRBD1 (5 bases). The CDR3 extends over 12 amino acids. V was pared by 2 bases and J by 7 bases, with 8 bases between. CDR1 and CDR2 from the germline V gene are SGHTA and FQGNSA. The CDR3 here is CASSLQGYEAFF. CDR3 sequence (DNA): TGTGCCAGCAGCTTACAGGGATATGAAGCTTTCTTT.

Turning to this clonotype: Germline is not matched at one junction end, which may reflect a read error. This chain connects TRBV4-1 to TRBJ1-6; unclear D gene. CDR1 is MGHRA and CDR2 is YSYEKL in the germline V gene. The CDR3 sequence is 17 residues long. CDR3 bases: TGCGCCGGCAGCTCCAGGTTCTGGCGGGAAATAGAGTCACCCCTCCACTTT. Its protein product is CAGSSRFWREIESPLHF.

This clonotype was seen only a few times. This chain joins TRBV21-1 and TRBJ1-2. TRBV21-1 is given as a pseudogene. The CDR3 has 15 amino acids. The CDR3 loop reads CASSKVIRLSNGYTF. CDR3 nucleotide sequence: TGTGCCAGCAGCAAAGTGATACGGCTCTCTAACGGCTACACCTTC.

The chain has TRBV7-2 and TRBJ2-3; 10 bases line up with TRBD2. V shed 5 bases, J shed 5 bases, and the junction held 13 bases outside the gene matches. This CDR3 comprises 17 residues. In germline, CDR1 is SGHTA, CDR2 FQGNSA. CDR3 coding DNA: TGTGCCAGCAGCCGTCTAGCGGGAGCCCGGGAAAAAGATACGCAGTATTTT. Encoded protein: CASSRLAGAREKDTQYF.

The CDR3 sequence is CASSPGGSSGRSNEQFF. The CDR3 DNA reads as TGCGCCAGCAGCCCAGGTGGGTCTAGCGGGAGGTCGAATGAGCAGTTCTTC. This sequence joins TRBV5-1 and TRBJ2-1, with 11 bases aligning to TRBD2. From germline, CDR1 is SGHRS and CDR2 YFSETQ. Trimming removed 4 bases from V and 7 bases from J; junction bases left unmatched: 13. CDR3 length: 17 residues.

This clonotype was seen at least ten times. V and J are TRBV10-3 and TRBJ2-7; perhaps TRBD1 as D (6 bases). This CDR3 region has 15 residues. V was pared by 3 bases and J by 6 bases, with 18 bases between. Germline CDR1 is ENHRY and CDR2 is SYGVKD. The CDR3 sequence: CAISDPRQEFGEQYF. Here the CDR3 DNA reads TGTGCCATCAGTGACCCAAGACAGGAGTTCGGCGAGCAGTACTTC.

This clonotype was found many times. The chain uses TRBV12-3 or TRBV12-4 and TRBJ2-4; D is possibly TRBD1 (5 bases). The V gene lost 5 bases and the J gene lost 9 bases, with 11 bases spanning the gap. This CDR3 contains 12 residues. The CDR3, as DNA: TGTGCCAGCAGTCCCCGGACAAGCATTCAGTACTTC. Amino acids: CASSPRTSIQYF.

Worth noting for this clonotype: This may stem from a read error, because a much larger clone lies one nucleotide away. The chain combines TRBV4-1 with TRBJ2-5; D is uncertain. From germline, CDR1 is MGHRA and CDR2 YSYEKL. The V and J ends lost 1 base and 7 bases respectively, with 10 bases between them. CDR3 size: 13 residues. The CDR3 spells CASSQGTGGTQYF. For the CDR3, the DNA is TGCGCCAGCAGCCAAGGGACCGGTGGGACCCAGTACTTC.

This clonotype was counted between two and nine times. The V gene is TRBV20-1, the J gene TRBJ1-2; a weak D match, TRBD1 (6 bases). V was pared by 3 bases and J by 8 bases, with 19 bases between. The CDR3 loop spans 14 amino acids. Germline CDR1 is DFQATT and CDR2 is SNEGSKA (reference sequence). The CDR3 is CSASPGHLPDGYTF. The CDR3 coding sequence is TGCAGTGCTAGCCCGGGACACTTACCCGACGGCTACACCTTC.

This clonotype was counted at least ten times. The rearrangement uses TRBV29-1 and TRBJ2-5, with TRBD1 identical over 8 bases. The CDR3 is 14 amino acids. V dropped 5 bases and J dropped 0; count of bases not matched to a gene: 5. From germline, CDR1 is SQVTM and CDR2 ANQGSEA. CDR3 DNA: TGCAGCGTTATACCGACAGGGGACCAAGAGACCCAGTACTTC. Encoded protein: CSVIPTGDQETQYF.

This rearrangement joins TRBV20-1 to TRBJ1-5, with a possible D match to TRBD1 (6 bases). Germline CDR1 reads DFQATT; CDR2 reads SNEGSKA (reference sequence). The V end lost 1 base, the J end lost 6 bases, and 10 bases lay between the germline ends. The CDR3 extends over 13 amino acids. CDR3 amino acids: CSARGGAGQPQHF. DNA of the CDR3: TGCAGTGCTAGAGGGGGGGCTGGTCAGCCCCAGCATTTT.

This chain links TRBV9 with TRBJ2-3, with D possibly TRBD2 on 5 matching bases. Germline CDR1 SGDLS, CDR2 YYNGEE. V lost 3 bases and J 1 base, leaving 15 bases between the germline ends. The CDR3 runs to 16 residues. Written as DNA, the CDR3 is TGTGCCAGCAGCGACCTGCGGGCGTTCGGCACAGATACGCAGTATTTT. The encoded protein is CASSDLRAFGTDTQYF.

The chain couples TRBV28 to TRBJ2-1, with D possibly called TRBD1 or TRBD2 (5 bases each). In germline, CDR1 is MDHEN, CDR2 SYDVKM. The V end was cut by 5 bases, the J end by 4 bases, with 15 bases between. The length of the CDR3 is 15 residues. CDR3 sequence (DNA): TGTGCCAGCAGTCCAGGGTCGGGGCCATACAATGAGCAGTTCTTC. Its protein product is CASSPGSGPYNEQFF.

This clonotype was counted ten times or more. The chain joins TRBV7-2 to TRBJ2-5; D is undetermined. V lost 5 bases and J 5 bases, leaving 12 bases between the germline ends. This CDR3 is built from 13 residues. CDR1 and CDR2 from the germline V gene are SGHTA and FQGNSA. CDR3 loop: CASSGPETETQYF. Here the CDR3 DNA reads TGTGCCAGCAGCGGACCGGAAACGGAGACCCAGTACTTC.

This chain links TRBV2 with TRBJ2-2, with D perhaps matching TRBD2 (6 bases). CDR1 and CDR2 from the germline V gene are SNHLY and FYNNEI. Trimming left V 4 bases short and J 6 bases short, with 6 bases between. There are 12 residues in the CDR3. The CDR3 spells CASSGEAGELFF. The CDR3 coding sequence is TGTGCCAGCAGTGGGGAGGCCGGGGAGCTGTTTTTT. Full variable domain (remainder filled in from reference TRBV2 and TRBJ2-2): EPEVTQTPSHQVTQMGQEVILRCVPISNHLYFYWYRQILGQKVEFLVSFYNNEISEKSEIFDDQFSVERPDGSNFTLKIRSTKLEDSAMYFCASSGEAGELFFGEGSRLTVL.

In its sample, this clonotype was seen a few times. The chain employs TRBV27 and TRBJ1-1; D remains ambiguous. CDR3 size: 13 residues. The germline V gene encodes CDR1 MNHEY and CDR2 SMNVEV (reference sequence). Trimming took 6 bases from V and 4 from J, leaving 12 bases between them. This CDR3 is CASSQIGGTEAFF. The DNA for the CDR3 is TGTGCCAGCAGCCAGATCGGTGGCACTGAAGCTTTCTTT.

The chain recombines TRBV10-3 with TRBJ2-7, with 8 bases fitting TRBD1. There are 12 residues in the CDR3. J lost 4 bases, V lost 10 bases, and 6 bases had no gene match. Germline CDR1 is ENHRY and CDR2 is SYGVKD. This chain's CDR3 is CATQGARYEQYF. The CDR3 DNA follows: TGTGCCACCCAGGGGGCTAGGTACGAGCAGTACTTC.

This clonotype was found a few times. This chain links TRBV11-2 with TRBJ1-2; perhaps TRBD1 as D (5 bases). Germline V gives CDR1 SGHAT, CDR2 FQNNGV. There are 16 residues in the CDR3. The V gene lost 5 bases and the J gene lost 8 bases, with 24 bases spanning the gap. The CDR3 spells CASSPRGSWGVGGYTF. The CDR3 DNA follows: TGTGCCAGCAGCCCTCGCGGCTCGTGGGGGGTTGGAGGCTACACCTTC.

This clonotype was seen many times. V and J are TRBV9 and TRBJ2-5, with TRBD1 identical over 9 bases. The CDR3 length is 15 residues. Germline CDR1 is SGDLS and CDR2 is YYNGEE. V lost 3 bases and J lost 3; bases outside the gene matches: 6. CDR3 loop: CASSEYRDREETQYF. For the CDR3, the DNA is TGTGCCAGCAGCGAATACCGGGACAGGGAAGAGACCCAGTACTTC.

This clonotype was detected a few times. The V call is TRBV10-3, the J call TRBJ2-1, with D possibly called TRBD1 or TRBD2 (5 bases each). Per the germline V gene, CDR1 is ENHRY and CDR2 is SYGVKD. V dropped 11 bases and J dropped 12 bases, with 23 bases sitting between them. The CDR3 consists of 13 residues. This CDR3 is CASSQGPNDGQFF. DNA of the CDR3: TGTGCCTCCAGTCAGGGACCCAATGATGGGCAGTTCTTC.

V usage is TRBV4-1 and J usage is TRBJ1-5, with 7 bases lining up with TRBD1. V was clipped by 5 bases and J by 8 bases; unmatched bases: 12. This CDR3 has 15 amino acids. CDR1 MGHRA and CDR2 YSYEKL come from the germline V gene. The CDR3 region is CASSTQGTALEPQHF. The CDR3 region has the DNA TGCGCCAGCAGCACTCAAGGGACAGCCCTCGAGCCCCAGCATTTT.

This clonotype was observed a single time. A much larger clone lies a single base off, so this may be a read error. The chain links TRBV12-3 or TRBV12-4 to TRBJ2-4; the match to TRBD2 covers 8 bases. The CDR3 is made up of 13 amino acids. Losses at the gene ends were 5 bases for V and 13 bases for J; bases not matched to a gene: 10. CDR3 DNA sequence: TGTGCCAGCAGTCCGGGACTAGACCATGAGCAGTACTTC. Translating gives CASSPGLDHEQYF.

J is TRBJ1-2 and V is TRBV28, with D possibly matching TRBD1 (6 bases). V was trimmed by 6 bases and J by 1 base, leaving 12 bases between them. The CDR3 has 14 amino acids. In germline, CDR1 is MDHEN, CDR2 SYDVKM. The CDR3: CASRPPDSNYGYTF. CDR3 coding DNA: TGTGCCAGCAGACCCCCGGACAGTAACTATGGCTACACCTTC.